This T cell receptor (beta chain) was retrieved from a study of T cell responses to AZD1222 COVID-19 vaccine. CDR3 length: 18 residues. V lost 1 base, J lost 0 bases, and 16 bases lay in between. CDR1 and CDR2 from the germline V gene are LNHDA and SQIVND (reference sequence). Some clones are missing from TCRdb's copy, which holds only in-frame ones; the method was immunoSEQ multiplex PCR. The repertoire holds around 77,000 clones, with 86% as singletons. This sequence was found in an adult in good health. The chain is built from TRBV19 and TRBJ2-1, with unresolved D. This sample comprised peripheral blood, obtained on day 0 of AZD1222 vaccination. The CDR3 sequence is CASSIGTGVSSSYNEQFF. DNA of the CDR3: TGTGCCAGTAGTATAGGAACGGGCGTTTCAAGCTCCTACAATGAGCAGTTCTTC.